This TCR beta chain was profiled in a study of T cell repertoires in cytomegalovirus infection. TCRdb called the reads again in MiXCR, with one record for every CDR3 protein. The sample includes roughly 500,000 distinct CDR3 sequences, approximately 42% of them seen just once. V was cut by 3 bases and J by 14 bases, with 20 bases left in between. Germline V gene data show CDR1 as DFQATT and CDR2 as SNEGSKA (reference sequence). The CDR3 consists of 14 residues. About this clonotype: Its target is not known.

The chain recombines TRBV20-1 with TRBJ1-6; a weak D match, TRBD1 (6 bases). This sequence originates from a human donor in good health (CMV status not recorded). Some clones in this sample may be carry-over from other donors' samples. The sample consisted of cultured PBMCs, taken from culture after CMV antigen stimulation. The CDR3 bases are TGCAGTGCTAGCAACAGGGAAATAAGGATTGCCCTCCACTTT. Translating it yields CSASNREIRIALHF.